This T cell receptor beta chain was documented in a study of identical twins. Findings and limits, study-wide: Cord blood's abundant beta clonotypes had fewer insertions, unlike memory repertoires. Out-of-frame alpha sequences shared by twins showed excess low generation probability. Models, which agreed with sharing between unrelated individuals, nonetheless underestimated the out-of-frame TCR alpha sharing seen in monozygotic twins.

This clonotype was seen only a few times. What it binds is unknown. This CDR3 spans 16 amino acids. V dropped 2 bases and J dropped 2 bases, with 17 bases sitting between them. CDR1 DFQATT and CDR2 SNEGSKA come from the germline V gene (reference sequence). TCRdb used MiXCR to reprocess the 5' RACE reads, holding one entry per CDR3 protein. Here the sample spans 1.5 million to 2 million distinct CDR3 sequences, around 33% being singletons. The receptor's source is a newborn girl in good health. Sample: cord blood. The chain carries TRBV20-1 and TRBJ2-3, with D perhaps given as TRBD1 or TRBD2 (5 bases each). CDR3 nucleotide sequence: TGCAGTGCTAGATCCGGGGCGTTAGTCCTCACAGATACGCAGTATTTT. Protein: CSARSGALVLTDTQYF.